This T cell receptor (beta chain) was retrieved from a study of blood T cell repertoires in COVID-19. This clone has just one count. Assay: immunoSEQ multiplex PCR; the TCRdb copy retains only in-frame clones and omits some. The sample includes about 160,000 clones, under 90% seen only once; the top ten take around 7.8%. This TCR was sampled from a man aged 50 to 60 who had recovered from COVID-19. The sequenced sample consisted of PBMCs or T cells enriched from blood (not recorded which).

CDR3: CATSEVAGPYNEQFF. The CDR3 DNA is TGTGCCACCTCGGAAGTGGCGGGGCCATACAATGAGCAGTTCTTC. This chain connects TRBV2 to TRBJ2-1; maybe TRBD2 (6 bases). The V gene's germline CDR1 is SNHLY and CDR2 FYNNEI. The CDR3 has 15 amino acids. Trimming stripped 10 bases from V and 4 bases from J, with 20 bases between.